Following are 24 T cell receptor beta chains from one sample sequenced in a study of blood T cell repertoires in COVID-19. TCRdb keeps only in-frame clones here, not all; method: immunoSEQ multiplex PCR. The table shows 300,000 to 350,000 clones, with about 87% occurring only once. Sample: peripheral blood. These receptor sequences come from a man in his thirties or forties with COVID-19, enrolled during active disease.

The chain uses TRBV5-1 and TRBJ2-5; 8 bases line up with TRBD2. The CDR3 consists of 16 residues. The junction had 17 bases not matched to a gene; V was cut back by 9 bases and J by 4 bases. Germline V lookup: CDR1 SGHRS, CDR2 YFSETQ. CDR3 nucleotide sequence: TGCGCCACCATGGGGGGGAGCGGGAGAGCTCGAGAGACCCAGTACTTC. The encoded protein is CATMGGSGRARETQYF.

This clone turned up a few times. This chain's CDR3 is CASSYQVPGELFF. Written as DNA, the CDR3 is TGTGCCAGCAGCTACCAGGTTCCCGGGGAGCTGTTTTTT. The rearrangement links TRBV7-3 to TRBJ2-2, with unresolved D. Germline V gene data show CDR1 as SGHTA and CDR2 as FQGTGA. Trimming removed 4 bases from V and 6 bases from J, with 9 bases in between. This CDR3 comprises 13 residues.

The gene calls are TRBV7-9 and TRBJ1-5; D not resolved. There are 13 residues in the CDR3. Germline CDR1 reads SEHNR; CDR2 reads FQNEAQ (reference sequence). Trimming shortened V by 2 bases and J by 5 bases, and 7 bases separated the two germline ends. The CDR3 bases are TGTGCCAGCAGCTTAACCAGTGATCAGCCCCAGCATTTT. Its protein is CASSLTSDQPQHF. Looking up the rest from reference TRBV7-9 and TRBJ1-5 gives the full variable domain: DTGVSQNPRHKITKRGQNVTFRCDPISEHNRLYWYRQTLGQGPEFLTYFQNEAQLEKSRLLSDRFSAERPKGSFSTLEIQRTEQGDSAMYLCASSLTSDQPQHFGDGTRLSIL.

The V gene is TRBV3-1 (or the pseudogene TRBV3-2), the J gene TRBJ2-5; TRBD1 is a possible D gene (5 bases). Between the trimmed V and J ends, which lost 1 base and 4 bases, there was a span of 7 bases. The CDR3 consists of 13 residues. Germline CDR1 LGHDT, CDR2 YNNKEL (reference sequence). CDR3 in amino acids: CASSQVTGETQYF. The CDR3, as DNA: TGTGCCAGCAGCCAAGTCACAGGAGAGACCCAGTACTTC.

This CDR3 is CATSDFQLAGGFYEQYF. Written as DNA, the CDR3 is TGTGCCACCAGTGATTTCCAACTAGCGGGAGGGTTCTACGAGCAGTACTTC. This chain connects TRBV24-1 to TRBJ2-7, with 13 bases fitting TRBD2. Per the germline V gene, CDR1 is KGHDR and CDR2 is SFDVKD. The trim removed 1 base at V and 3 bases at J, leaving 5 bases unmatched. This CDR3 contains 17 residues.

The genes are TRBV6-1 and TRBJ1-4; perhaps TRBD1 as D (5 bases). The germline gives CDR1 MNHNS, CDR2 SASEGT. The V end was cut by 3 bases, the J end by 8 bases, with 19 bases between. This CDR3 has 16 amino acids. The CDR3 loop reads CASSDRSLPGGEKLFF. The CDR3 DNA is TGTGCCAGCAGTGATAGGTCCCTCCCGGGGGGGGAAAAACTGTTTTTT.

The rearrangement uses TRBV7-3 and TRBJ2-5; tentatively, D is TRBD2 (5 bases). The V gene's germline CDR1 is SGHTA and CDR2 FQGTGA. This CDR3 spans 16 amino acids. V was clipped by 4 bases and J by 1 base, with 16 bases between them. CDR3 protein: CASSSRGGQLQETQYF. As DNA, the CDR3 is TGTGCCAGCAGCTCACGGGGTGGGCAGCTCCAAGAGACCCAGTACTTC.

In DNA form, the CDR3 reads TGTGCCAGCAGGACTCTCGCCTACAATGAGCAGTTCTTC. This gives the protein CASRTLAYNEQFF. The V call is TRBV27, the J call TRBJ2-1; D call uncertain. Germline V lookup: CDR1 MNHEY, CDR2 SMNVEV (reference sequence). This CDR3 has 13 amino acids. The ends were cut back, 6 bases at V and 2 bases at J, with 8 bases in the middle.

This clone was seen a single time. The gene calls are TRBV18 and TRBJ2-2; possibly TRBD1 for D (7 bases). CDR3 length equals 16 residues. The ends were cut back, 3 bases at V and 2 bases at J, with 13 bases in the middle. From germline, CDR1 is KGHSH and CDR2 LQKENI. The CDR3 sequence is CASSPIQGGNTGELFF. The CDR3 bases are TGTGCCAGCTCACCGATTCAGGGGGGAAACACCGGGGAGCTGTTTTTT.

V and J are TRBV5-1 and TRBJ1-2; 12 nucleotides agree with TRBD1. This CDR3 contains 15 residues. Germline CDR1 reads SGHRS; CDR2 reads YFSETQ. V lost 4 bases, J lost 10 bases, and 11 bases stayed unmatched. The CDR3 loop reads CASSPNSGTGGTYTF. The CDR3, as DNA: TGCGCCAGCAGCCCCAACTCCGGGACAGGGGGCACCTACACCTTC.

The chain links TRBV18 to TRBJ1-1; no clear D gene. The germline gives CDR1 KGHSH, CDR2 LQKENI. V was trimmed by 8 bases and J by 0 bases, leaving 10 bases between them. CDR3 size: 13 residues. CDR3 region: CASGTALNTEAFF. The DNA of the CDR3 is TGTGCCAGCGGAACAGCCCTGAACACTGAAGCTTTCTTT.

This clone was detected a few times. CDR3 sequence reads: CSVEGAGLTYGYTF. The DNA for the CDR3 is TGCAGCGTTGAAGGTGCGGGTCTTACCTATGGCTACACCTTC. V is TRBV29-1 and J is TRBJ1-2; no clear D. CDR1 is SQVTM and CDR2 is ANQGSEA in the germline V gene. There are 14 residues in the CDR3. Trimming left V 1 base short and J 4 bases short, with 13 bases between.

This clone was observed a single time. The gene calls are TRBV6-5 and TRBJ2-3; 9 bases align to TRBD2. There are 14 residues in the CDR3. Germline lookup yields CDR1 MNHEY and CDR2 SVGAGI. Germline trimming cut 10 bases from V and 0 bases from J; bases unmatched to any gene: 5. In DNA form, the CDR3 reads TGTGCCACAGGCGGGGGGGATAGCACAGATACGCAGTATTTT. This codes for CATGGGDSTDTQYF.

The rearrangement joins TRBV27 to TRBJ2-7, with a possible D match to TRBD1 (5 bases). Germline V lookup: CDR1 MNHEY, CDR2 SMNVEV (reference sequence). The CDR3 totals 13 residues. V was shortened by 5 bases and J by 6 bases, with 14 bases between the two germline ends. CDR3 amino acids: CASSTGHLVEQYF. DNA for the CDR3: TGTGCCAGCAGTACAGGACACCTGGTCGAGCAGTACTTC.

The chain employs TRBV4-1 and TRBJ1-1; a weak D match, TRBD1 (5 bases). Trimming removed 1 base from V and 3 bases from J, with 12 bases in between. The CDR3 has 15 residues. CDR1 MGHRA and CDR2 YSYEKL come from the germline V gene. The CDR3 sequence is CASSQGGTGDTEAFF. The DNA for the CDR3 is TGCGCCAGCAGCCAAGGGGGAACGGGGGACACTGAAGCTTTCTTT.

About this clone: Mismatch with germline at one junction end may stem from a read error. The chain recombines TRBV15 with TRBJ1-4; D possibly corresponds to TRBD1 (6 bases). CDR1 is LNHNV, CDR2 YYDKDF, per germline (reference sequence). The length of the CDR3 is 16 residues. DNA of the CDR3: TGTGCCACCAGCAGAGATCGGGCAGGGGTTAATGAGAAACTGTTTTTT. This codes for CATSRDRAGVNEKLFF.

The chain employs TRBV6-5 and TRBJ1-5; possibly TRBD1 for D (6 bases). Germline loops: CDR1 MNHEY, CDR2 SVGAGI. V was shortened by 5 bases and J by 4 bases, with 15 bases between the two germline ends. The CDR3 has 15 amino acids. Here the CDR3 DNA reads TGTGCCAGCAGTCACGGGGGGGGCGAGAATCAGCCCCAGCATTTT. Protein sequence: CASSHGGGENQPQHF.

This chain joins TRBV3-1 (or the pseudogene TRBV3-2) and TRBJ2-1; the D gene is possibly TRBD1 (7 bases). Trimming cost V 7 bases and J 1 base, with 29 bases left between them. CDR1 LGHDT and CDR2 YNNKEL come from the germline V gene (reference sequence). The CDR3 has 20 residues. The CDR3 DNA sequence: TGTGCCAGCACCGGGACAAAACAAAGGGGGCGGGACAAATCCTACAATGAGCAGTTCTTC. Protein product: CASTGTKQRGRDKSYNEQFF.

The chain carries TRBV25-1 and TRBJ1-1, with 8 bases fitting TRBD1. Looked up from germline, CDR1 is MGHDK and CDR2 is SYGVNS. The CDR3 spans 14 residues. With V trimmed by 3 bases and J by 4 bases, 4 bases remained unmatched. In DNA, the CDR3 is TGTGCCAGCAGTGAGCGCGGGACAGGCACTGAAGCTTTCTTT. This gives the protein CASSERGTGTEAFF.

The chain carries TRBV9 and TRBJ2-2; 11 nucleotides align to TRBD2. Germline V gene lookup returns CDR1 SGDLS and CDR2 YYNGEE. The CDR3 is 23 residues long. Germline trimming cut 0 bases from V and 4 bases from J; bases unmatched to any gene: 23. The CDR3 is CASSVVWGDRDREGLAGTGELFF. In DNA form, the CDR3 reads TGTGCCAGCAGCGTAGTTTGGGGGGACCGGGACAGGGAAGGACTAGCGGGCACCGGGGAGCTGTTTTTT. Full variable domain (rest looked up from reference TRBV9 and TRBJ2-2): DSGVTQTPKHLITATGQRVTLRCSPRSGDLSVYWYQQSLDQGLQFLIQYYNGEERAKGNILERFSAQQFPDLHSELNLSSLELGDSALYFCASSVVWGDRDREGLAGTGELFFGEGSRLTVL.

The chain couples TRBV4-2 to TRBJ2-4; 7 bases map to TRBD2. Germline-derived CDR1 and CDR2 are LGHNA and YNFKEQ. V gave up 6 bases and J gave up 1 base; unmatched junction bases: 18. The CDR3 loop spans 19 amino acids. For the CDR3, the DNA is TGTGCCAGCAGACAATCTCTTTTGGGGGGGACGGTGGCCAAAAACATTCAGTACTTC. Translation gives CASRQSLLGGTVAKNIQYF.

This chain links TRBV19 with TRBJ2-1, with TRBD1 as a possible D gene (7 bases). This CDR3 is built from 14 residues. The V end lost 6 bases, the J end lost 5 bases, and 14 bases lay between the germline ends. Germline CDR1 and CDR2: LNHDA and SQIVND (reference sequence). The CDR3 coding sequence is TGTGCCAGTAGGACAGGCGGGACAGACAATGAGCAGTTCTTC. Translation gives CASRTGGTDNEQFF.

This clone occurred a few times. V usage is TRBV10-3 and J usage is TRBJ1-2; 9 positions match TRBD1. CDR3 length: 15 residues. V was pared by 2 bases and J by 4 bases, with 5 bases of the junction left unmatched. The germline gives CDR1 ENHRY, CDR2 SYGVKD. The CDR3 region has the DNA TGTGCCATCAGTGAGGGGACAGGGAAAATCTATGGCTACACCTTC. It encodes CAISEGTGKIYGYTF.

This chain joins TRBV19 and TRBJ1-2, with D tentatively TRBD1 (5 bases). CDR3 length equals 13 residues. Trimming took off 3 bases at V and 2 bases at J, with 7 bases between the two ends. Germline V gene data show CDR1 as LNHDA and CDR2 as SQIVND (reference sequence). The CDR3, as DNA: TGTGCCAGTAGTATTGGGGGGAACTATGGCTACACCTTC. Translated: CASSIGGNYGYTF.